This TCR beta chain is drawn from a study of molecular identifiers for immune sequencing clone quantification (dated by TCRdb to about 2018). A note on the overall study: For a replicate experiment, the RNA from either 20,000 or 100,000 naive CD8 T cells was divided into five aliquots, and four of those aliquots went on to sequencing. This methods study benchmarked molecular-identifier clustering-based TCR repertoire sequencing (MIDCIRS) and TCR RNA copy counting, using CD8 T cells to do so.

Naive CD8 T cell libraries were made from 20,000 to 1,000,000 sorted cells using 10%, 30% or 50% of purified RNA. Naive CD8 T cells were FACS-sorted as CD8+CD4-CCR7+CD45RA+ on a BD FACSAria II into RLT Plus buffer. To test detection sensitivity, Jurkat RNA equal to around nine TCR copies was added to samples of about 18,000-1,100,000 naive CD8 T cells. Enrichment of CD8 T cells was done with RosetteSep CD8+ T Cell Enrichment Cocktail plus Ficoll-Paque, and ACK red cell lysis came afterward. Library prep was done by PCR. The reads were generated on an Illumina HiSeq 4000. Bulk TCR libraries were made following a previously described method, with the TCR primers given in Table S5. The Qiagen AllPrep DNA/RNA kit was used to purify total RNA. Before analysis, reads from multiple sequencing runs of one library were combined. From the authors' description of their analysis: Reads were retained only if an exact TCR constant sequence was present, and the retained reads were trimmed to 150 nt and grouped according to their 12-nt molecular barcodes. Reads in each barcode group were sub-clustered using a 15% Levenshtein threshold, and a quality-weighted consensus sequence was built for each RNA molecule. Non-functional sequences were discarded, and so were lower-count sequences lying one edit away from another sequence. Barcode sub-clusters with fewer than 20% of the maximum read count were removed, based on fitting two negative binomial distributions. Clones were called with MiXCR by TCRdb after fastp trimmed the public reads at Q25, and only in-frame beta chains were retained. Rows with one shared CDR3 protein collapse into an entry with the most common genes and DNA. TCRdb's processing, not the authors' own work, is the source of the V and J calls. The sample has about 510,000 distinct CDR3 sequences on record, about 22% of them singletons. 0.65% to 0.95% of the sample lies in the top ten.

Points the paper makes about the study in general: In CMV-specific effector cells, clones with more than 20 RNA copies contained over 99% of molecules, whereas in naive cells such clones contained under 1% of molecules. A single cell's worth of spiked-in Jurkat TCR RNA was reported detectable even among 850,000 to 1,000,000 naive CD8 T cells. When barcode sub-clustering was omitted, TCR diversity was inflated by chimeric consensus sequences, with chimeras reaching as high as 47%. Naive libraries contained spiked-in Jurkat TCR RNA (approximately nine copies' worth), which is not part of the donor repertoire. The sizes of highly expanded clones could end up underestimated when identical TCR molecules share a barcode. Modeling estimated 2.5 to 3.5 recovered TCR RNA copies per cell, compared with approximately 9.5 by digital PCR, which implies roughly 27% capture efficiency.

The table lists this clonotype with many counts. It lacks a known antigen. No base-level quality is on record; no much larger clone is a single base apart. The germline V end is reduced by 4 bases and the J end by 6 bases; junction bases left unmatched: 4. Inclusive of the bounding cysteine and phenylalanine, the CDR3 is 13 residues long. Only the CDR3 DNA stays, 39 bases, in frame from base 1. CDR1 and CDR2 (MNHEY, SVGAGI) derive from the germline V gene. This clonotype was sampled from a human donor in good health. Some libraries in this study had Jurkat cell RNA spiked in. Sequencing input: naive CD8+ T cells from blood, with Jurkat cell RNA spiked in. In the paper's terms, the cell subset or site label means: FACS-sorted CD8+CD4-CCR7+CD45RA+ naive T cells. The rearranged segments are TRBV6-5 and TRBJ2-7; TRBD1 agrees with 9 junctional bases. The DNA reads as follows: TGTGCCAGCAGTTCCGGGACAGGGTTCGAGCAGTACTTC. This codes for CASSSGTGFEQYF.